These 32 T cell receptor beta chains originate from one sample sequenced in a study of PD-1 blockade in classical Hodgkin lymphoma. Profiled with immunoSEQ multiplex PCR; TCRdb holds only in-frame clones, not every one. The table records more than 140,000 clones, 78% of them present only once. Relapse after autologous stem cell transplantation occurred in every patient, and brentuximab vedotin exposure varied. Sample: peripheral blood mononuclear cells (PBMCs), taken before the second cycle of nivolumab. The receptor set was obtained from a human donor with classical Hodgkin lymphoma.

CDR3 amino acids: CASSPPAGAQETQYF. The CDR3 DNA reads TGTGCCAGCTCACCACCGGCGGGGGCCCAAGAGACCCAGTACTTC. The chain links TRBV18 to TRBJ2-5; the D gene is possibly TRBD2 (7 bases). CDR1 and CDR2 from the germline V gene are KGHSH and LQKENI. The germline V and J ends were trimmed by 0 bases and 1 base, with 9 bases remaining between them. The length of the CDR3 is 15 residues. Complete variable domain (other parts from reference TRBV18 and TRBJ2-5): NAGVMQNPRHLVRRRGQEARLRCSPMKGHSHVYWYRQLPEEGLKFMVYLQKENIIDESGMPKERFSAEFPKEGPSILRIQQVVRGDSAAYFCASSPPAGAQETQYFGPGTRLLVL.

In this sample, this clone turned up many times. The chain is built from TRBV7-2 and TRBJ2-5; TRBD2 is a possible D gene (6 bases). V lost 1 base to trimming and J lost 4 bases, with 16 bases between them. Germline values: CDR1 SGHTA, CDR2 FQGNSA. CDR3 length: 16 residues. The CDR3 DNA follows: TGTGCCAGCAGCTTAGGGGGGACTCGAACACGAGAGACCCAGTACTTC. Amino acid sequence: CASSLGGTRTRETQYF.

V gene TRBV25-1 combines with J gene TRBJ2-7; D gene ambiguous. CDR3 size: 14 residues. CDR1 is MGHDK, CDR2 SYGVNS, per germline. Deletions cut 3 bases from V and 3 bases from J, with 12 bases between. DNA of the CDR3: TGTGCCAGCAGTGATACCAGGAAGAGCTACGAGCAGTACTTC. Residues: CASSDTRKSYEQYF.

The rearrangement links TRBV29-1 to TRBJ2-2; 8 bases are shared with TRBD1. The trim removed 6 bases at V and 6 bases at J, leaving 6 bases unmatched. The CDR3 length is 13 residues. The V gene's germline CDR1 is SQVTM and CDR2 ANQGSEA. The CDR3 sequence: CSVSQGASGELFF. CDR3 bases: TGCAGCGTGAGCCAGGGGGCGTCCGGGGAGCTGTTTTTT.

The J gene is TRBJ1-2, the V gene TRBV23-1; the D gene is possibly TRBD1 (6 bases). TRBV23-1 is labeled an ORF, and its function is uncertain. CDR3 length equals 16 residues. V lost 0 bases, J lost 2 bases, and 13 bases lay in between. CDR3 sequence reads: CASSQSVTGTNYGYTF. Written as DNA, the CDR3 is TGCGCCAGCAGTCAATCCGTCACAGGGACCAACTATGGCTACACCTTC.

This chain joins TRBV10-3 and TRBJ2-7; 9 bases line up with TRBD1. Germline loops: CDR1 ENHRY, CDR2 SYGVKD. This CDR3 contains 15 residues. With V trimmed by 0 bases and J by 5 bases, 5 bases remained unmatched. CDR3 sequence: CAISESDRGIDEQYF. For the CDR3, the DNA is TGTGCCATCAGTGAGTCGGACAGGGGAATAGACGAGCAGTACTTC.

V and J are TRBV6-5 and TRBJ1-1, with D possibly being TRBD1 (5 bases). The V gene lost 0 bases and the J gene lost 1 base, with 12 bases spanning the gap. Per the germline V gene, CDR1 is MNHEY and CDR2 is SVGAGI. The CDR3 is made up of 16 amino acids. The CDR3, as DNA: TGTGCCAGCAGTTACTCGAGGCCCGACAGGAACACTGAAGCTTTCTTT. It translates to CASSYSRPDRNTEAFF.

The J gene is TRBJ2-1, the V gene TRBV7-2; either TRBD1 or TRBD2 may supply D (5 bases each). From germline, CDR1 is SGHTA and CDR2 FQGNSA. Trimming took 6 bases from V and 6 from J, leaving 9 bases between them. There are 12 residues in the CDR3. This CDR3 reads CASRTRGNEQFF. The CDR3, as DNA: TGTGCCAGCAGAACTAGGGGCAATGAGCAGTTCTTC.

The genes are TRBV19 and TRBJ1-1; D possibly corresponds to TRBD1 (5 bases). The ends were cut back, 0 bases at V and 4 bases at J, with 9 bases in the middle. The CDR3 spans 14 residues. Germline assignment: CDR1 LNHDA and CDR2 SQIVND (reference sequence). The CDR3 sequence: CASSIEGAGTEAFF. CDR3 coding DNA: TGTGCCAGTAGTATAGAAGGGGCCGGCACTGAAGCTTTCTTT.

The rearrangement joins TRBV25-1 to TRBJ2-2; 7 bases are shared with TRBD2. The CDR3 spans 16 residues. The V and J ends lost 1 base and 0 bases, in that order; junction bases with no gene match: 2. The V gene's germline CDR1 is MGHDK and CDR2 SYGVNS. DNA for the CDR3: TGTGCCAGCAGTGAATCCCGGGGGGCGAACACCGGGGAGCTGTTTTTT. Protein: CASSESRGANTGELFF. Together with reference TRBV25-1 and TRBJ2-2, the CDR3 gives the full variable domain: EADIYQTPRYLVIGTGKKITLECSQTMGHDKMYWYQQDPGMELHLIHYSYGVNSTEKGDLSSESTVSRIRTEHFPLTLESARPSHTSQYLCASSESRGANTGELFFGEGSRLTVL.

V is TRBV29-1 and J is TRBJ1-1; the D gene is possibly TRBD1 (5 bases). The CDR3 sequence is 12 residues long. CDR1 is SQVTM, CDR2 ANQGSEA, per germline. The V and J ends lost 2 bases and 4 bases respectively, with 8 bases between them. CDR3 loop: CSVEPGSTEAFF. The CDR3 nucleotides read TGCAGCGTTGAACCAGGGTCCACTGAAGCTTTCTTT.

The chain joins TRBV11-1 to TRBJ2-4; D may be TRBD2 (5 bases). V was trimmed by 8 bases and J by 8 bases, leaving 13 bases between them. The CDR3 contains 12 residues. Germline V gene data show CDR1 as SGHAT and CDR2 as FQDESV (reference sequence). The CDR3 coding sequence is TGTGCCAGCCGAGGGTGGGGAGACATTCAGTACTTC. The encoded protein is CASRGWGDIQYF.

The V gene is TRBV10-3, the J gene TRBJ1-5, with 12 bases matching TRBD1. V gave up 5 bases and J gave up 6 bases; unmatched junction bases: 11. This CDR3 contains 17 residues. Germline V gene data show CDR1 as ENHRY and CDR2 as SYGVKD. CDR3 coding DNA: TGTGCCATCAGTAACCTACCGGGACAGGGGGCGGGTCAGCCCCAGCATTTT. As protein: CAISNLPGQGAGQPQHF.

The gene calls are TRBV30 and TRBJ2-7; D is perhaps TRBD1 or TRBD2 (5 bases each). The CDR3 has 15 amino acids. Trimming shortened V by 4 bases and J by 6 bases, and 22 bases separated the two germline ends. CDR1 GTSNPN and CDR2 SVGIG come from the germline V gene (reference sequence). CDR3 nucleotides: TGTGCCTGGACCCCTGGAGGAACAGGAAGGCTCGAGCAGTACTTC. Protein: CAWTPGGTGRLEQYF. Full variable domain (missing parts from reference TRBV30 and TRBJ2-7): SQTIHQWPATLVQPVGSPLSLECTVEGTSNPNLYWYRQAAGRGLQLLFYSVGIGQISSEVPQNLSASRPQDRQFILSSKKLLLSDSGFYLCAWTPGGTGRLEQYFGPGTRLTVT.

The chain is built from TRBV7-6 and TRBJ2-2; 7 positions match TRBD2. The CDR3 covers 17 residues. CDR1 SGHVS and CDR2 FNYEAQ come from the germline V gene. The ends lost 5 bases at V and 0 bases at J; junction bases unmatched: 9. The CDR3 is CASSTPPGLPNTGELFF. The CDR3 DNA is TGTGCCAGCAGCACCCCCCCGGGACTACCGAACACCGGGGAGCTGTTTTTT.

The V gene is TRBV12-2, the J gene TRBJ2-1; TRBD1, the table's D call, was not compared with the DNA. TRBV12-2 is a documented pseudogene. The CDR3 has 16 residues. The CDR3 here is CASRVQGFGAHNEQFF. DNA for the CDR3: TGTGCAAGTCGCGTCCAGGGGTTCGGGGCCCACAATGAGCAGTTCTTC.

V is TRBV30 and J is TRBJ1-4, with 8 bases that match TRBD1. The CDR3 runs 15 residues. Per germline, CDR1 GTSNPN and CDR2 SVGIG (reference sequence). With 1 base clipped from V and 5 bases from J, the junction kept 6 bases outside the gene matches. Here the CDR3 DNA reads TGTGCCTGGAGTGCCCTCAGGGGGCCGAATGAAAAACTGTTTTTT. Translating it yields CAWSALRGPNEKLFF.

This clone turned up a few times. The CDR3 here is CASSFQGGFSYNEQFF. In DNA, the CDR3 is TGTGCCAGCAGTTTTCAAGGGGGGTTCTCCTACAATGAGCAGTTCTTC. This rearrangement joins TRBV6-6 to TRBJ2-1, with D perhaps assigned TRBD1 or TRBD2 (6 bases each). The CDR3 spans 16 residues. With 4 bases removed from V and 0 bases from J, the gap between germline ends came to 13 bases. Germline CDR1 and CDR2: MNHNY and SVGAGI (reference sequence).

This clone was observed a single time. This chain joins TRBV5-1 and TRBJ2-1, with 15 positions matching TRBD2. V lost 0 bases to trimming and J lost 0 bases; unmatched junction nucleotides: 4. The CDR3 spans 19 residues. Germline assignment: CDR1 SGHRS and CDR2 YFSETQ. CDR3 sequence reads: CASSLGTSGRVSSYNEQFF. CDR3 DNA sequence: TGCGCCAGCAGCTTGGGGACTAGCGGGAGGGTTAGCTCCTACAATGAGCAGTTCTTC.

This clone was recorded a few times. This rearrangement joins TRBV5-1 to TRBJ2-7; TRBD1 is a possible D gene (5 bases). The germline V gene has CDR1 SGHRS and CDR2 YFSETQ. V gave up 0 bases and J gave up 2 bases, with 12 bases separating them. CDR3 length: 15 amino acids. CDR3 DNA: TGCGCCAGCAGCTTGGGTCGGACACTCACCTACGAGCAGTACTTC. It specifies CASSLGRTLTYEQYF. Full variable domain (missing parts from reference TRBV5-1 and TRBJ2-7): KAGVTQTPRYLIKTRGQQVTLSCSPISGHRSVSWYQQTPGQGLQFLFEYFSETQRNKGNFPGRFSGRQFSNSRSEMNVSTLELGDSALYLCASSLGRTLTYEQYFGPGTRLTVT.

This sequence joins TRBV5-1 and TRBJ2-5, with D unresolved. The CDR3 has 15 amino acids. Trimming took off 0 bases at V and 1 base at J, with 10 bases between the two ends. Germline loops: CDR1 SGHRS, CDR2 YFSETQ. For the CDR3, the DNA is TGCGCCAGCAGCTTGGGTGGACGGCCCCAAGAGACCCAGTACTTC. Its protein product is CASSLGGRPQETQYF.

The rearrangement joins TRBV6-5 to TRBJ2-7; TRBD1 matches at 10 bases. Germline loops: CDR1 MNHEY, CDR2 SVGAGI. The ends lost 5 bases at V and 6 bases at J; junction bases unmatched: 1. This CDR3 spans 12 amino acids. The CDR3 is CASSRDRGEQYF. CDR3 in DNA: TGTGCCAGCAGTAGGGACAGGGGCGAGCAGTACTTC.

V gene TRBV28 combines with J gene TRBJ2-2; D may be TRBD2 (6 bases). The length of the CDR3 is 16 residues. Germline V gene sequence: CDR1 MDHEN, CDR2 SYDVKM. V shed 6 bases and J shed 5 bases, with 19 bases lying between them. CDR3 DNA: TGTGCCAGCAGCCTCCCGTTTGGGGCGGGGACCGGGGAGCTGTTTTTT. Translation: CASSLPFGAGTGELFF.

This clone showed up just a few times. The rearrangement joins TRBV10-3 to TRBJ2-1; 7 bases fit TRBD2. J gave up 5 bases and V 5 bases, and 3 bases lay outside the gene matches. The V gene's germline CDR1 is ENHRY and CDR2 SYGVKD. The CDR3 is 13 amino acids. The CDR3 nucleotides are TGTGCCATCAGTAGCGGGACCAACAATGAGCAGTTCTTC. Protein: CAISSGTNNEQFF.

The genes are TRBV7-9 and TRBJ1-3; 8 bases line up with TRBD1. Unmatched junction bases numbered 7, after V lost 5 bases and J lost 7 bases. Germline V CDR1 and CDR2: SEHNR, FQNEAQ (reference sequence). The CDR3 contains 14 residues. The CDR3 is CASSTRQGRNTIYF. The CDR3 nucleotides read TGTGCCAGCAGCACCAGACAGGGGAGGAACACCATATATTTT.

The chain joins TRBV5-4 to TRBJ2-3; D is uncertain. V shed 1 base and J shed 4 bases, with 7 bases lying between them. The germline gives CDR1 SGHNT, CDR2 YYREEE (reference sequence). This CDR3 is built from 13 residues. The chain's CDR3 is CASSLSDADTQYF. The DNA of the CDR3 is TGTGCCAGCAGCTTGTCGGATGCAGATACGCAGTATTTT.

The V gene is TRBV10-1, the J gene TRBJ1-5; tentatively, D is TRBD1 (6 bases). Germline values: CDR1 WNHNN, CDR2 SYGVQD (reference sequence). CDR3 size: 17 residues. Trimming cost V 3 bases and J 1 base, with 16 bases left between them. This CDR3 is CASSDHPGGQSNQPQHF. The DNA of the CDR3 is TGCGCCAGCAGTGATCATCCGGGGGGACAAAGCAATCAGCCCCAGCATTTT.

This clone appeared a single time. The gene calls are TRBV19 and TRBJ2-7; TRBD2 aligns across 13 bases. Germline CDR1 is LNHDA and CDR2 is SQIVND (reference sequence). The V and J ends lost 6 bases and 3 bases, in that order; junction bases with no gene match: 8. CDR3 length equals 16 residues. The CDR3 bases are TGTGCCAGTAGCCCAAAAGGGACTAGCGGGAACTACGAGCAGTACTTC. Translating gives CASSPKGTSGNYEQYF.

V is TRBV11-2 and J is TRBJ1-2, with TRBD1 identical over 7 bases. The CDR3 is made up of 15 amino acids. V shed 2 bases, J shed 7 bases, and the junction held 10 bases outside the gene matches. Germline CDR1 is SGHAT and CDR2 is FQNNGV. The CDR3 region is CASSLFVSEGAGYTF. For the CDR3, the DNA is TGTGCCAGCAGCTTATTTGTGAGTGAGGGGGCTGGCTACACCTTC.

CDR3 in amino acids: CASSLGEGGTEAFF. CDR3 DNA: TGCGCCAGCAGTTTAGGTGAAGGGGGCACTGAAGCTTTCTTT. V usage is TRBV5-1 and J usage is TRBJ1-1, with D possibly being TRBD1 (6 bases). CDR3 size: 14 residues. CDR1 is SGHRS and CDR2 is YFSETQ in the germline V gene. Trimming took off 5 bases at V and 4 bases at J, with 15 bases between the two ends.

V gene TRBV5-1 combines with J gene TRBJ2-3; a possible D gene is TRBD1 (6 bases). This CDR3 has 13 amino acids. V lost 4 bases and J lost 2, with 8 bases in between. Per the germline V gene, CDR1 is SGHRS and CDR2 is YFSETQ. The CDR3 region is CASSRTVTDTQYF. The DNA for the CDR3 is TGCGCCAGCAGCAGGACAGTCACAGATACGCAGTATTTT.

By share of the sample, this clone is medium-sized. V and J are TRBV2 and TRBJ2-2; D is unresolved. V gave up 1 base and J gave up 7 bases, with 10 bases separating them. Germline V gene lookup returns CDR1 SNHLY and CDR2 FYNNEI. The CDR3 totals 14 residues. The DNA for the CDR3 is TGTGCCAGCAGTGAAGTCAGACTCTACGGGGAGCTGTTTTTT. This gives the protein CASSEVRLYGELFF.